Below are 14 T cell receptor beta chains sequenced from a single sample in a study of cytomegalovirus exposure and HLA in healthy donors. In the PCR, 60 Vbeta and 13 Jbeta primers were used. The assay was immunoSEQ multiplex PCR, and TCRdb's table has in-frame clones only and misses some. The sample lists roughly 100,000 clones; 55% to 80% were seen once. The sample consisted of PBMCs. The receptors stem from a human donor in good health.

J is TRBJ2-2 and V is TRBV18, with a weak D call TRBD2 (6 bases). The V gene lost 6 bases and the J gene lost 0 bases, with 14 bases spanning the gap. The CDR3 contains 16 residues. In germline, CDR1 is KGHSH, CDR2 LQKENI. Here the CDR3 DNA reads TGTGCCAGCTCCCCCTCTAGCGCTACGAACACCGGGGAGCTGTTTTTT. Translating it yields CASSPSSATNTGELFF.

This chain connects TRBV5-1 to TRBJ1-2; 7 bases agree with TRBD1. CDR1 and CDR2 from the germline V gene are SGHRS and YFSETQ. The CDR3 has 13 amino acids. Trimming cost V 4 bases and J 4 bases; bases outside gene matches: 4. The CDR3: CASSRQGGYGYTF. The CDR3 region has the DNA TGCGCCAGCAGCCGACAGGGCGGCTATGGCTACACCTTC.

The chain employs TRBV9 and TRBJ2-1; no firm D call. Germline V CDR1 and CDR2: SGDLS, YYNGEE. The CDR3 spans 14 residues. V lost 1 base, J lost 0 bases, and 5 bases lay in between. The CDR3: CASSVSSSYNEQFF. CDR3 sequence (DNA): TGTGCCAGCAGCGTATCGAGCTCCTACAATGAGCAGTTCTTC.

The genes are TRBV30 and TRBJ2-7; 9 nucleotides line up with TRBD2. The CDR3 totals 13 residues. V lost 0 bases, J lost 5 bases, and 2 bases stayed unmatched. The germline V gene has CDR1 GTSNPN and CDR2 SVGIG (reference sequence). The CDR3 reads CAWSVSGRHEQYF. In DNA form, the CDR3 reads TGTGCCTGGAGTGTCAGCGGGAGGCACGAGCAGTACTTC.

The gene calls are TRBV7-3 and TRBJ2-3; 14 nucleotides agree with TRBD2. Losses at the gene ends were 5 bases for V and 6 bases for J; bases not matched to a gene: 7. This CDR3 is built from 16 residues. From germline, CDR1 is SGHTA and CDR2 FQGTGA. The CDR3 is CASSLGTSGSSDTQYF. The CDR3 region has the DNA TGTGCCAGCAGCCTCGGGACTAGCGGGAGCTCGGATACGCAGTATTTT.

The chain is built from TRBV29-1 and TRBJ2-2; 9 bases are a match to TRBD1. J was trimmed by 8 bases and V by 7 bases; bases with no gene match: 5. The CDR3 contains 12 residues. Germline CDR1 SQVTM, CDR2 ANQGSEA. CDR3 residues: CSALDRGGELFF. Written as DNA, the CDR3 is TGCAGCGCCCTGGACAGGGGTGGGGAGCTGTTTTTT.

This clone was recorded only once. This chain joins TRBV7-4 and TRBJ2-7; unclear D gene. The CDR3 is made up of 13 amino acids. Per the germline V gene, CDR1 is SGHVT and CDR2 is SQSDAQ. V was trimmed by 6 bases and J by 6 bases, leaving 15 bases between them. In nucleotides, the CDR3 is TGTGCCAGCAGGGTGATTTTGGCAACCGAGCAGTACTTC. Translation: CASRVILATEQYF.

The V and J genes are TRBV10-1 and TRBJ2-1; D is possibly TRBD2 (5 bases). Trimming left V 4 bases short and J 2 bases short, with 15 bases between. This CDR3 is built from 16 residues. Germline CDR1 reads WNHNN; CDR2 reads SYGVQD (reference sequence). The CDR3 sequence: CASSAERSKPYNEQFF. CDR3 sequence (DNA): TGCGCCAGCAGTGCAGAGCGGTCCAAACCCTACAATGAGCAGTTCTTC.

The chain has TRBV19 and TRBJ1-5; TRBD1 agrees at 7 bases. The length of the CDR3 is 15 residues. After removal of 7 bases from V and 4 bases from J, the junction contained 10 bases not matched to a gene. Germline V gene lookup returns CDR1 LNHDA and CDR2 SQIVND (reference sequence). CDR3 nucleotides: TGTGCCAGTACCTCAGGGGGAGCAGGGAATCAGCCCCAGCATTTT. Encoded protein: CASTSGGAGNQPQHF.

CDR3 nucleotides: TGCGCCAGCAGCCAAGACAGGGGTACCTACGAGCAGTACTTC. Translation: CASSQDRGTYEQYF. The rearrangement links TRBV4-1 to TRBJ2-7; possible D gene TRBD1, 6 bases. CDR1 and CDR2 from the germline V gene are MGHRA and YSYEKL. The V gene lost 0 bases and the J gene lost 2 bases, with 8 bases spanning the gap. The CDR3 has 14 amino acids.

In this sample, this clone turned up a few times. This chain links TRBV20-1 with TRBJ2-3; no definite D call. Germline V gene data show CDR1 as DFQATT and CDR2 as SNEGSKA (reference sequence). The V end was cut by 5 bases, the J end by 6 bases, with 9 bases between. The length of the CDR3 is 11 residues. CDR3 residues: CSAQSSDTQYF. CDR3 in DNA: TGCAGTGCTCAGTCATCGGATACGCAGTATTTT.

The chain recombines TRBV6-6 with TRBJ2-1; D is perhaps TRBD1 (5 bases). The CDR3 is 11 amino acids. V was cut by 4 bases and J by 9 bases, with 7 bases left in between. Germline values: CDR1 MNHNY, CDR2 SVGAGI (reference sequence). CDR3 amino acids: CASSSGFEQFF. The CDR3 nucleotides are TGTGCCAGCAGTTCAGGGTTTGAGCAGTTCTTC.

V usage is TRBV19 and J usage is TRBJ1-5, with 7 bases fitting TRBD1. The CDR3 has 12 amino acids. J was trimmed by 5 bases and V by 6 bases; bases with no gene match: 1. Per the germline V gene, CDR1 is LNHDA and CDR2 is SQIVND (reference sequence). The CDR3 sequence is CASRTGYQPQHF. The CDR3 DNA is TGTGCCAGTAGGACAGGGTATCAGCCCCAGCATTTT.

There are a few counts of this clone. V is TRBV5-1 and J is TRBJ2-4; 11 bases are shared with TRBD2. V dropped 4 bases and J dropped 0; count of bases not matched to a gene: 12. Germline V gives CDR1 SGHRS, CDR2 YFSETQ. This CDR3 has 19 amino acids. DNA for the CDR3: TGCGCCAGCAGCCACCCAACTAGCGGGAGTCCCCTAGCCAAAAACATTCAGTACTTC. Its translation: CASSHPTSGSPLAKNIQYF.